The next 7 T cell receptor beta chains were all read from a single sample in a study of CD8 T cells in ankylosing spondylitis (dated by TCRdb to about 2017). Study-wide findings and limitations: A TCR beta motif made up of several highly homologous amino acid variants appeared to be characteristic of blood from ankylosing spondylitis patients.

Their target antigens are unknown. The method behind the library was 5' RACE. TCRdb shows the sequencer as Illumina HiSeq 2500. TCRdb reanalyzed the raw reads on its own, using fastp at Q25 for trimming and MiXCR for clone calling, and kept in-frame beta chains. Rows are unified per CDR3 protein, each entry keeping the most common DNA and genes. This sample lists around 450,000 distinct CDR3 sequences; roughly 27% were detected once. Over 0.8% of the sample rests with the top ten. Source material: blood, either unsorted or a sorted T cell fraction (not recorded which). The receptors derive from a male donor with ankylosing spondylitis.

This clonotype was counted between two and nine times. CDR3 protein: CATSTWDRFTEAFF. CDR3 bases: TGTGCCACCAGCACGTGGGACCGTTTCACTGAAGCTTTCTTT. V usage is TRBV15 and J usage is TRBJ1-1, with D perhaps matching TRBD1 (5 bases). V was trimmed by 4 bases and J by 4 bases, leaving 13 bases between them. The CDR3 sequence is 14 residues long. From germline, CDR1 is LNHNV and CDR2 YYDKDF (reference sequence).

The gene calls are TRBV6-1 and TRBJ1-1; TRBD1 might be the D (5 bases). Germline loops: CDR1 MNHNS, CDR2 SASEGT. There are 13 residues in the CDR3. V was pared by 8 bases and J by 7 bases, with 17 bases between. CDR3 bases: TGTGCCAGCCGGGGGAGGCCTTCGAGTGAAGCTTTCTTT. It specifies CASRGRPSSEAFF.

The V and J genes are TRBV11-2 and TRBJ2-4; D gene unclear. CDR1 SGHAT and CDR2 FQNNGV come from the germline V gene. V lost 6 bases to trimming and J lost 15 bases, with 18 bases between them. The CDR3 spans 12 residues. The CDR3 protein is CASRHDGPAWYF. Written as DNA, the CDR3 is TGTGCCAGCAGACACGATGGTCCGGCTTGGTACTTC.

The chain recombines TRBV10-1 with TRBJ2-2, with D hard to call. The CDR3 covers 13 residues. The germline gives CDR1 WNHNN, CDR2 SYGVQD (reference sequence). V dropped 2 bases and J dropped 3 bases, with 4 bases sitting between them. CDR3 loop: CASSEPDTGELFF. The CDR3 bases are TGCGCCAGCAGTGAGCCGGACACCGGGGAGCTGTTTTTT.

This clonotype was picked up a small number of times. The chain carries TRBV2 and TRBJ2-3, with D possibly called TRBD1 or TRBD2 (5 bases each). The CDR3 contains 14 residues. Germline V gives CDR1 SNHLY, CDR2 FYNNEI. Trimming took 3 bases from V and 2 from J, leaving 9 bases between them. The CDR3 here is CASSEGEYTDTQYF. The CDR3, as DNA: TGTGCCAGCAGTGAGGGGGAGTACACAGATACGCAGTATTTT. Combining the CDR3 with reference TRBV2 and TRBJ2-3 gives the whole variable domain EPEVTQTPSHQVTQMGQEVILRCVPISNHLYFYWYRQILGQKVEFLVSFYNNEISEKSEIFDDQFSVERPDGSNFTLKIRSTKLEDSAMYFCASSEGEYTDTQYFGPGTRLTVL.

This clonotype was seen a few times. This chain joins TRBV7-6 and TRBJ2-3; a possible D gene is TRBD1 (6 bases). Germline loops: CDR1 SGHVS, CDR2 FNYEAQ. V was trimmed by 5 bases and J by 0 bases, leaving 12 bases between them. The CDR3 loop spans 15 amino acids. The CDR3 spells CASSGQSISTDTQYF. For the CDR3, the DNA is TGTGCCAGCAGCGGACAGTCGATTAGCACAGATACGCAGTATTTT.

The count of this clonotype is one. The chain employs TRBV9 and TRBJ2-1, with no clear D. V was pared by 2 bases and J by 9 bases, with 12 bases between. The CDR3 contains 13 residues. Germline assignment: CDR1 SGDLS and CDR2 YYNGEE. The CDR3 region is CASSVGTATEQFF. CDR3 in DNA: TGTGCCAGCAGCGTGGGTACCGCCACTGAGCAGTTCTTC.